The 29 T cell receptor beta chains below all came from one sample that was sequenced in a study of blood T cell repertoires in COVID-19. Generated by immunoSEQ multiplex PCR, the TCRdb table keeps only in-frame clones and is missing some. The sample carries 200,000 to 250,000 clones, approximately 85% recorded once. The sequenced sample was PBMCs or T cells enriched from blood (not recorded which). These receptors all come from a woman in her forties or fifties with acute COVID-19.

The gene calls are TRBV30 and TRBJ1-2, with 8 nucleotides matching TRBD1. This CDR3 comprises 16 residues. V lost 5 bases and J lost 0; bases outside the gene matches: 11. From germline, CDR1 is GTSNPN and CDR2 SVGIG (reference sequence). The CDR3 loop reads CAWRLGQVAANYGYTF. The CDR3 nucleotides are TGTGCCTGGCGATTGGGACAGGTTGCGGCTAACTATGGCTACACCTTC.

This chain connects TRBV3-1 (or the pseudogene TRBV3-2) to TRBJ1-3, with 7 bases fitting TRBD1. The CDR3 runs 15 residues. Germline V gene data show CDR1 as LGHDT and CDR2 as YNNKEL (reference sequence). With V trimmed by 4 bases and J by 0 bases, 3 bases remained unmatched. In nucleotides, the CDR3 is TGTGCCAGCAGCCCCCGGGACAGCTCTGGAAACACCATATATTTT. It specifies CASSPRDSSGNTIYF.

CDR3 nucleotides: TGCGCCAGCAGCCAAGTAAGGGGGCTGAACACTGAAGCTTTCTTT. Its translation: CASSQVRGLNTEAFF. The chain is built from TRBV4-3 and TRBJ1-1; 7 nucleotides line up with TRBD1. V lost 1 base, J lost 0 bases, and 2 bases stayed unmatched. The CDR3 contains 15 residues. The germline V gene encodes CDR1 LGHNA and CDR2 YSLEER.

The genes are TRBV5-4 and TRBJ1-1; 11 bases line up with TRBD1. Trimming removed 4 bases from V and 6 bases from J; junction bases left unmatched: 8. The germline gives CDR1 SGHNT, CDR2 YYREEE (reference sequence). The CDR3 loop spans 15 amino acids. Written as DNA, the CDR3 is TGTGCCAGCAGCCCTCGCGGACAGGGGGCTTCTGAAGCTTTCTTT. Translating gives CASSPRGQGASEAFF.

This chain joins TRBV2 and TRBJ1-1, with D possibly TRBD1 on 6 matching bases. V was clipped by 5 bases and J by 9 bases, with 13 bases between them. CDR3 size: 12 residues. Per germline, CDR1 SNHLY and CDR2 FYNNEI. CDR3 DNA sequence: TGTGCCAGCAGTCCCCGGACAGATCAAGCTTTCTTT. Protein product: CASSPRTDQAFF.

V is TRBV9 and J is TRBJ2-3; TRBD2 agrees at 12 bases. CDR1 and CDR2 from the germline V gene are SGDLS and YYNGEE. This CDR3 spans 17 amino acids. V trimming: 4 bases; J trimming: 2 bases; junction bases outside the gene matches: 8. DNA for the CDR3: TGTGCCAGCAGCCCCAGAGGACTAGCGGGGTACACAGATACGCAGTATTTT. Amino acid sequence: CASSPRGLAGYTDTQYF.

V usage is TRBV7-2 and J usage is TRBJ2-5; possibly TRBD2 for D (5 bases). This CDR3 spans 15 amino acids. Deletions cut 0 bases from V and 5 bases from J, with 13 bases between. Germline V gene sequence: CDR1 SGHTA, CDR2 FQGNSA. The CDR3 here is CASSLAGRGRETQYF. The CDR3 DNA follows: TGTGCCAGCAGCTTAGCTGGACGGGGTAGGGAGACCCAGTACTTC. Drawing the rest from reference TRBV7-2 and TRBJ2-5, the complete variable domain is GAGVSQSPSNKVTEKGKDVELRCDPISGHTALYWYRQSLGQGLEFLIYFQGNSAPDKSGLPSDRFSAERTGGSVSTLTIQRTQQEDSAVYLCASSLAGRGRETQYFGPGTRLLVL.

The J gene is TRBJ2-1, the V gene TRBV18; 7 bases agree with TRBD2. Per the germline V gene, CDR1 is KGHSH and CDR2 is LQKENI. CDR3 length: 13 amino acids. Unmatched junction bases numbered 0, after V lost 0 bases and J lost 7 bases. CDR3 DNA sequence: TGTGCCAGCTCACCACCTAGCGGGAATGAGCAGTTCTTC. It codes for CASSPPSGNEQFF.

The chain is built from TRBV5-6 and TRBJ1-3, with TRBD1 matching over 9 bases. The CDR3 spans 14 residues. V lost 0 bases to trimming and J lost 9 bases; unmatched junction nucleotides: 4. The germline CDR1 and CDR2 sequences are SGHDT and YYEEEE. The CDR3 protein is CASSLGTGESTIYF. The CDR3 nucleotides read TGTGCCAGCAGCTTGGGGACAGGGGAAAGCACCATATATTTT.

For this clone: This same CDR3 is encoded by further DNA sequences in the sample. The chain has TRBV18 and TRBJ1-1, with D possibly TRBD1 on 5 matching bases. The CDR3 spans 14 residues. In germline, CDR1 is KGHSH, CDR2 LQKENI. With 1 base removed from V and 2 bases from J, the gap between germline ends came to 8 bases. DNA for the CDR3: TGTGCCAGCTCACCACTCGACAGCAACACTGAAGCTTTCTTT. This codes for CASSPLDSNTEAFF. Looking up the rest from reference TRBV18 and TRBJ1-1 gives the full variable domain: NAGVMQNPRHLVRRRGQEARLRCSPMKGHSHVYWYRQLPEEGLKFMVYLQKENIIDESGMPKERFSAEFPKEGPSILRIQQVVRGDSAAYFCASSPLDSNTEAFFGQGTRLTVV.

This clone was detected once. The chain uses TRBV7-2 and TRBJ1-2; D may be TRBD1 (5 bases). CDR3 length: 16 residues. V lost 1 base to trimming and J lost 4 bases, with 16 bases between them. CDR1 is SGHTA and CDR2 is FQGNSA in the germline V gene. CDR3 sequence: CASSLEGSAALYGYTF. The CDR3 region has the DNA TGTGCCAGCAGCTTAGAGGGGTCGGCAGCCCTCTATGGCTACACCTTC.

As regards this clone: The sample carries other DNA sequences with the same CDR3. The gene calls are TRBV4-1 and TRBJ1-2; 7 positions match TRBD1. The CDR3 spans 14 residues. J gave up 2 bases and V 0 bases, and 0 bases lay outside the gene matches. CDR1 is MGHRA and CDR2 is YSYEKL in the germline V gene. CDR3 nucleotide sequence: TGCGCCAGCAGCCAAGAACAGGGGAACTATGGCTACACCTTC. Its translation: CASSQEQGNYGYTF.

The chain has TRBV9 and TRBJ2-2; D call uncertain. CDR3 size: 14 residues. Germline CDR1 is SGDLS and CDR2 is YYNGEE. V was pared by 0 bases and J by 2 bases, with 5 bases between. The CDR3 sequence: CASSVGQNTGELFF. As DNA, the CDR3 is TGTGCCAGCAGCGTAGGGCAAAACACCGGGGAGCTGTTTTTT.

The chain employs TRBV6-5 and TRBJ1-4; possibly TRBD1 for D (5 bases). This CDR3 comprises 15 residues. The V end lost 2 bases, the J end lost 6 bases, and 13 bases lay between the germline ends. CDR1 is MNHEY, CDR2 SVGAGI, per germline. The CDR3 protein is CASSYSGAAYEKLFF. The CDR3 coding sequence is TGTGCCAGCAGTTACAGCGGGGCTGCATATGAAAAACTGTTTTTT.

The rearrangement uses TRBV30 and TRBJ1-1; D unresolved. This CDR3 comprises 14 residues. Trimming pared 0 bases from V and 4 bases from J, leaving 12 bases between. Germline V gene data show CDR1 as GTSNPN and CDR2 as SVGIG (reference sequence). The CDR3 protein is CAWSVPPGSTEAFF. DNA of the CDR3: TGTGCCTGGAGTGTCCCTCCTGGGAGCACTGAAGCTTTCTTT.

The chain uses TRBV11-2 and TRBJ2-1; maybe TRBD2 (6 bases). The ends were cut back, 0 bases at V and 10 bases at J, with 13 bases in the middle. Germline V gene lookup returns CDR1 SGHAT and CDR2 FQNNGV. The CDR3 is 14 amino acids. The CDR3 region has the DNA TGTGCCAGCAGCTTAGAACTACTAGCAAAAGAGCAGTTCTTC. Protein: CASSLELLAKEQFF.

This clone has a handful of counts. CDR3 in amino acids: CASVLDRAMDTEAFF. The CDR3 region has the DNA TGTGCCAGCGTACTCGACAGGGCCATGGACACTGAAGCTTTCTTT. The chain recombines TRBV6-5 with TRBJ1-1, with 7 bases matching TRBD1. This CDR3 is built from 15 residues. Trimming cost V 8 bases and J 3 bases; bases outside gene matches: 12. Per germline, CDR1 MNHEY and CDR2 SVGAGI.

This rearrangement joins TRBV19 to TRBJ2-5; TRBD1 is a possible D gene (5 bases). Trimming took off 3 bases at V and 4 bases at J, with 12 bases between the two ends. CDR1 is LNHDA and CDR2 is SQIVND in the germline V gene (reference sequence). The CDR3 runs 14 residues. The CDR3 region has the DNA TGTGCCAGTAGTATGACAGCATCTAGAGAGACCCAGTACTTC. Its translation: CASSMTASRETQYF.

The genes are TRBV6-1 and TRBJ1-5; 7 bases agree with TRBD1. Germline CDR1 is MNHNS and CDR2 is SASEGT. The CDR3 contains 16 residues. V shed 4 bases, J shed 1 base, and the junction held 7 bases outside the gene matches. The CDR3 bases are TGTGCCAGCAGTGGAAGGGCAGGGGGAAGCAATCAGCCCCAGCATTTT. The encoded protein is CASSGRAGGSNQPQHF.

This chain links TRBV6-5 with TRBJ1-2, with a weak D call TRBD1 (5 bases). Germline V gene lookup returns CDR1 MNHEY and CDR2 SVGAGI. This CDR3 region has 15 residues. With 6 bases removed from V and 2 bases from J, the gap between germline ends came to 16 bases. The CDR3 is CASRRVAQENYGYTF. CDR3 DNA: TGTGCCAGCAGACGGGTTGCACAGGAGAACTATGGCTACACCTTC.

The chain carries TRBV30 and TRBJ2-5; D uncertain. Trimming pared 0 bases from V and 5 bases from J, leaving 13 bases between. The V gene's germline CDR1 is GTSNPN and CDR2 SVGIG (reference sequence). The CDR3 has 14 residues. For the CDR3, the DNA is TGTGCCTGGAGTGTCGGTCTAGTGATGGAGACCCAGTACTTC. Translated: CAWSVGLVMETQYF.

The rearrangement uses TRBV7-2 and TRBJ1-2; 9 bases match TRBD1. Germline-derived CDR1 and CDR2 are SGHTA and FQGNSA. The CDR3 extends over 15 amino acids. J was trimmed by 2 bases and V by 5 bases; bases with no gene match: 6. In DNA, the CDR3 is TGTGCCAGCAGCCGTCCCGGGACAGGGAACTATGGCTACACCTTC. It translates to CASSRPGTGNYGYTF.

CDR3: CASSEAAGNSPLHF. Here the CDR3 DNA reads TGTGCCAGCAGTGAAGCTGCGGGAAATTCACCCCTCCACTTT. J is TRBJ1-6 and V is TRBV6-1, with D unresolved. CDR1 MNHNS and CDR2 SASEGT come from the germline V gene. V was clipped by 0 bases and J by 7 bases, with 7 bases between them. The CDR3 loop spans 14 amino acids.

The J gene is TRBJ1-4, the V gene TRBV30, with TRBD1 matching over 7 bases. This CDR3 has 15 residues. Unmatched junction bases numbered 6, after V lost 0 bases and J lost 5 bases. Germline CDR1 GTSNPN, CDR2 SVGIG (reference sequence). The CDR3 reads CAWSVLDRENEKLFF. DNA for the CDR3: TGTGCCTGGAGTGTACTCGACAGGGAAAATGAAAAACTGTTTTTT.

The genes are TRBV12-3 or TRBV12-4 and TRBJ1-2; D gene unclear. V lost 7 bases and J 6 bases, leaving 15 bases between the germline ends. The CDR3 extends over 13 amino acids. CDR3 bases: TGTGCCAGCACCGAATTCGGGAGGGATGGCTACACCTTC. It specifies CASTEFGRDGYTF.

The CDR3 region has the DNA TGCGCCAGCAGTGATCCAGTCACTGAAGCTTTCTTT. Amino acid sequence: CASSDPVTEAFF. This chain connects TRBV10-2 to TRBJ1-1; no clear D. This CDR3 contains 12 residues. CDR1 is WSHSY and CDR2 is SAAADI in the germline V gene. The ends were cut back, 3 bases at V and 4 bases at J, with 6 bases in the middle.

CDR3 nucleotides: TGTGCCAGCGGGGATACAGGGGGCTTAGGCACCGGGGAGCTGTTTTTT. Translating it yields CASGDTGGLGTGELFF. J is TRBJ2-2 and V is TRBV2; the match to TRBD1 covers 9 bases. The CDR3 length is 16 residues. J gave up 4 bases and V 8 bases, and 11 bases lay outside the gene matches. The germline gives CDR1 SNHLY, CDR2 FYNNEI.

This chain links TRBV24-1 with TRBJ2-7, with TRBD1 matching over 8 bases. Germline V CDR1 and CDR2: KGHDR, SFDVKD. Trimming at V came to 3 bases and at J to 5 bases, leaving 11 bases not matched to a gene. The CDR3 is 16 residues long. The CDR3 nucleotides read TGTGCCACCAGTGATCCCTCGGGACAGGACGCACACGAGCAGTACTTC. It specifies CATSDPSGQDAHEQYF.

V gene TRBV28 combines with J gene TRBJ1-5; possible D gene TRBD1, 5 bases. Germline V gene lookup returns CDR1 MDHEN and CDR2 SYDVKM. CDR3 length equals 17 residues. V was clipped by 3 bases and J by 7 bases, with 22 bases between them. The CDR3 coding sequence is TGTGCCAGCAGTTTGTCGGGGGTCCTGGGGATCGGGCAGCCCCAGCATTTT. Amino acids: CASSLSGVLGIGQPQHF.